Sequencing of this T cell receptor (beta chain) was carried out in a study of graft-versus-host responses after intestinal transplantation. Across the study: The recipients all started with anti-thymocyte globulin induction and then took tacrolimus and steroids for about 3 years. Findings and caveats of the study: Some patients had graft-donor T cell macrochimerism. In their allografts, the ratios of graft-versus-host to host-versus-graft T cell clones were high.

Concerning this clone: The antigen remains unidentified.

Assay used: immunoSEQ multiplex PCR; TCRdb lists only in-frame clones, some missing. The top ten hold roughly 0.5% of the sample, which has 120,000 or so clones, around 93% seen once. The input for sequencing was unstimulated CD8+ T cells sorted from spleen or lymph node cells, taken before intestinal transplant. The clonotype originates from a human donor who received an intestinal transplant.

The CDR3 loop reads CASSQTRTSGEETQYF. In DNA form, the CDR3 reads TGTGCCAGCAGCCAAACCCGGACTAGCGGGGAAGAGACCCAGTACTTC. The chain is built from TRBV9 and TRBJ2-5; 12 nucleotides line up with TRBD2. Germline assignment: CDR1 SGDLS and CDR2 YYNGEE. V lost 4 bases, J lost 3 bases, and 7 bases stayed unmatched. The CDR3 length is 16 residues.